The 27 T cell receptor beta chains reported below all come from one sample, sequenced in a study of T cell responses to AZD1222 COVID-19 vaccine. Profiled with immunoSEQ multiplex PCR; TCRdb holds only in-frame clones, not every one. The repertoire includes 150,000 or so clones, roughly nine tenths of them detected once, and 1.5% to 2% sits in the top ten. This specimen consisted of peripheral blood, obtained on day 0 of AZD1222 vaccination. The receptor set was obtained from an adult in good health.

J is TRBJ2-1 and V is TRBV7-2, with 9 bases lining up with TRBD1. The CDR3 is 16 amino acids. The J segment lost 4 bases and the V segment lost 6 bases, leaving 10 bases of the junction unmatched. In germline, CDR1 is SGHTA, CDR2 FQGNSA. CDR3 amino acids: CASRPQGGQGYNEQFF. DNA for the CDR3: TGTGCCAGCAGGCCGCAGGGGGGACAGGGTTACAATGAGCAGTTCTTC.

This sequence joins TRBV7-3 and TRBJ2-2; 10 bases are a match to TRBD2. This CDR3 contains 19 residues. In germline, CDR1 is SGHTA, CDR2 FQGTGA. Trimming removed 5 bases from V and 6 bases from J; junction bases left unmatched: 18. CDR3 DNA sequence: TGTGCCAGCAGCCTCCCGCTAGGGGAAGCGGGGGGGCGCCCCGGGGAGCTGTTTTTT. Amino acids: CASSLPLGEAGGRPGELFF.

The rearrangement links TRBV7-2 to TRBJ2-2, with 8 bases that match TRBD2. Germline V lookup: CDR1 SGHTA, CDR2 FQGNSA. CDR3 size: 16 residues. V was clipped by 5 bases and J by 3 bases; unmatched bases: 8. CDR3 region: CASSAGGARHTGELFF. The CDR3 DNA reads as TGTGCCAGCAGCGCCGGGGGGGCGAGGCACACCGGGGAGCTGTTTTTT.

This chain connects TRBV3-1 (or the pseudogene TRBV3-2) to TRBJ1-5, with unresolved D. Germline CDR1 LGHDT, CDR2 YNNKEL (reference sequence). V was pared by 4 bases and J by 7 bases, with 8 bases between. The CDR3 runs 12 residues. CDR3 in amino acids: CASSLLGQPQHF. CDR3 bases: TGTGCCAGCAGCCTCTTAGGACAGCCCCAGCATTTT.

J is TRBJ2-1 and V is TRBV7-3; D not resolved. The CDR3 runs 13 residues. Germline V gene data show CDR1 as SGHTA and CDR2 as FQGTGA. V was pared by 5 bases and J by 4 bases, with 9 bases between. The CDR3: CASSPSSYNEQFF. The CDR3, as DNA: TGTGCCAGCAGCCCCAGTAGTTACAATGAGCAGTTCTTC.

The chain carries TRBV19 and TRBJ2-7, with 8 nucleotides matching TRBD2. Per germline, CDR1 LNHDA and CDR2 SQIVND (reference sequence). The CDR3 loop spans 15 amino acids. The J segment lost 4 bases and the V segment lost 3 bases, leaving 8 bases of the junction unmatched. CDR3 DNA sequence: TGTGCCAGTAGTATCCAACCGGGACTAGTTTACGAGCAGTACTTC. Its protein is CASSIQPGLVYEQYF.

The chain joins TRBV7-2 to TRBJ1-1; D call uncertain. The CDR3 runs 14 residues. Germline V gene sequence: CDR1 SGHTA, CDR2 FQGNSA. The V and J ends lost 0 bases and 6 bases respectively, with 11 bases between them. CDR3 amino acids: CASSLAGFGAEAFF. CDR3 DNA sequence: TGTGCCAGCAGCTTAGCGGGGTTTGGAGCTGAAGCTTTCTTT.

This chain links TRBV11-2 with TRBJ2-7, with a possible D match to TRBD2 (5 bases). Germline lookup yields CDR1 SGHAT and CDR2 FQNNGV. Trimming cost V 5 bases and J 3 bases, with 17 bases left between them. The CDR3 covers 15 residues. CDR3: CASSPPGNLNYEQYF. The CDR3 coding sequence is TGTGCCAGCAGCCCTCCGGGAAACCTGAACTACGAGCAGTACTTC.

The chain combines TRBV10-3 with TRBJ2-1, with TRBD1 matching 10 bases. Trimming took 7 bases from V and 0 from J; bases not matched to a gene: 18. This CDR3 has 20 residues. Germline V gene lookup returns CDR1 ENHRY and CDR2 SYGVKD. CDR3 sequence: CAIKIPPGQGSSSSYNEQFF. In DNA, the CDR3 is TGTGCCATCAAGATACCGCCGGGACAGGGGTCCTCAAGCTCCTACAATGAGCAGTTCTTC.

This sequence joins TRBV19 and TRBJ1-1, with D maybe TRBD1 (6 bases). This CDR3 has 14 residues. Germline loops: CDR1 LNHDA, CDR2 SQIVND (reference sequence). CDR3 residues: CASGVGGAATEAFF. CDR3 sequence (DNA): TGTGCAAGTGGGGTGGGGGGCGCGGCCACTGAAGCTTTCTTT. The entire variable domain, with the rest obtained from reference TRBV19 and TRBJ1-1, is as follows: DGGITQSPKYLFRKEGQNVTLSCEQNLNHDAMYWYRQDPGQGLRLIYYSQIVNDFQKGDIAEGYSVSREKKESFPLTVTSAQKNPTAFYLCASGVGGAATEAFFGQGTRLTVV.

This clone is a singleton in its sample. This sequence joins TRBV6-5 and TRBJ1-3; 7 nucleotides align to TRBD1. Germline values: CDR1 MNHEY, CDR2 SVGAGI. With 8 bases clipped from V and 3 bases from J, the junction kept 4 bases outside the gene matches. The CDR3 is 13 residues long. The CDR3 bases are TGTGCCAGCTCGACAGGGATTGGAAACACCATATATTTT. Translation gives CASSTGIGNTIYF.

The chain carries TRBV19 and TRBJ2-3, with D unclear. Germline V gives CDR1 LNHDA, CDR2 SQIVND (reference sequence). This CDR3 has 14 amino acids. V shed 4 bases and J shed 7 bases, with 15 bases lying between them. The CDR3 DNA sequence: TGTGCCAGTAGTAGGATGGGCGTCCTGAATACGCAGTATTTT. Residues: CASSRMGVLNTQYF.

This chain uses TRBV5-4 with TRBJ2-1; TRBD2 agrees at 15 bases. J was trimmed by 6 bases and V by 3 bases; bases with no gene match: 7. The CDR3 loop spans 17 amino acids. Germline V gene lookup returns CDR1 SGHNT and CDR2 YYREEE (reference sequence). This CDR3 reads CASSSGLAGGPGNEQFF. In DNA, the CDR3 is TGTGCCAGCAGCTCCGGACTAGCGGGGGGGCCGGGCAATGAGCAGTTCTTC.

V gene TRBV9 combines with J gene TRBJ1-1, with D possibly matching TRBD1 (6 bases). The CDR3 totals 14 residues. Trimming removed 5 bases from V and 4 bases from J, with 15 bases in between. From germline, CDR1 is SGDLS and CDR2 YYNGEE. The CDR3 sequence: CASSATGLRTEAFF. Written as DNA, the CDR3 is TGTGCCAGCAGTGCTACAGGGTTACGCACTGAAGCTTTCTTT.

The chain links TRBV7-2 to TRBJ2-2, with unresolved D. Germline CDR1 SGHTA, CDR2 FQGNSA. The CDR3 has 15 residues. Trimming stripped 5 bases from V and 5 bases from J, with 15 bases between. The CDR3 loop reads CASSPAGLGTGELFF. Here the CDR3 DNA reads TGTGCCAGCAGCCCCGCAGGCCTGGGGACCGGGGAGCTGTTTTTT.

In this sample, this clone turned up once. Germline and junction disagree at one end, which may indicate a read error. The J gene is TRBJ2-7, the V gene TRBV6-1, with 10 bases matching TRBD1. CDR1 and CDR2 from the germline V gene are MNHNS and SASEGT. This CDR3 region has 15 residues. The CDR3 coding sequence is TGTGCCAGCAGGGAAGGGACAGGGGACTCCTACGAGCAGTACTTC. The encoded protein is CASREGTGDSYEQYF.

The chain links TRBV6-1 to TRBJ1-2; D is unresolved. Per the germline V gene, CDR1 is MNHNS and CDR2 is SASEGT. The CDR3 runs 16 residues. Trimming removed 0 bases at V and 2 bases at J, with 13 bases between. As DNA, the CDR3 is TGTGCCAGCAGTGAAGCGCTTCGGACGGCCAACTATGGCTACACCTTC. It specifies CASSEALRTANYGYTF.

V usage is TRBV7-2 and J usage is TRBJ2-3; D gene uncertain. V lost 5 bases, J lost 0 bases, and 12 bases lay in between. Germline CDR1 is SGHTA and CDR2 is FQGNSA. The CDR3 runs 15 residues. CDR3 loop: CASSMNWVSTDTQYF. Here the CDR3 DNA reads TGTGCCAGCAGCATGAACTGGGTCAGCACAGATACGCAGTATTTT.

V gene TRBV4-2 combines with J gene TRBJ2-1; TRBD2 matches at 7 bases. Germline CDR1 LGHNA, CDR2 YNFKEQ. This CDR3 is built from 15 residues. V shed 1 base, J shed 5 bases, and the junction held 5 bases outside the gene matches. CDR3 region: CASSQGLAANNEQFF. The CDR3 DNA is TGTGCCAGCAGCCAAGGGCTAGCGGCAAACAATGAGCAGTTCTTC.

This clone was detected only once. V is TRBV19 and J is TRBJ2-3, with D unclear. CDR3 length: 16 amino acids. The germline CDR1 and CDR2 sequences are LNHDA and SQIVND (reference sequence). V lost 1 base and J 8 bases, leaving 19 bases between the germline ends. The CDR3 loop is CASSIARPPGDRTQYF. CDR3 DNA sequence: TGTGCCAGTAGTATAGCAAGGCCGCCGGGCGATCGTACGCAGTATTTT.

V and J are TRBV7-3 and TRBJ1-2; perhaps TRBD1 as D (6 bases). Trimming stripped 4 bases from V and 7 bases from J, with 16 bases between. This CDR3 comprises 14 residues. The V gene's germline CDR1 is SGHTA and CDR2 FQGTGA. The DNA for the CDR3 is TGTGCCAGCAGCTCCGGGGACATCCCAACTGGCTACACCTTC. This codes for CASSSGDIPTGYTF. The full variable domain, completed using reference TRBV7-3 and TRBJ1-2, is GAGVSQTPSNKVTEKGKYVELRCDPISGHTALYWYRQSLGQGPEFLIYFQGTGAADDSGLPNDRFFAVRPEGSVSTLKIQRTERGDSAVYLCASSSGDIPTGYTFGSGTRLTVV.

The CDR3 region has the DNA TGTGCCATCACTAATGGGAATAATTCACCCCTCCACTTT. It encodes CAITNGNNSPLHF. This rearrangement joins TRBV10-3 to TRBJ1-6; no firm D call. The length of the CDR3 is 13 residues. V lost 7 bases, J lost 5 bases, and 9 bases lay in between. Germline loops: CDR1 ENHRY, CDR2 SYGVKD.

The chain combines TRBV14 with TRBJ2-5; 7 bases align to TRBD1. J was trimmed by 2 bases and V by 1 base; bases with no gene match: 4. Germline V CDR1 and CDR2: SGHDN, FVKESK. The CDR3 extends over 15 amino acids. The CDR3 spells CASSQALGQQETQYF. CDR3 coding DNA: TGTGCCAGCAGCCAAGCCCTGGGACAGCAAGAGACCCAGTACTTC. The full variable domain, in which reference TRBV14 and TRBJ2-5 provide the parts outside the CDR3, is EAGVTQFPSHSVIEKGQTVTLRCDPISGHDNLYWYRRVMGKEIKFLLHFVKESKQDESGMPNNRFLAERTGGTYSTLKVQPAELEDSGVYFCASSQALGQQETQYFGPGTRLLVL.

The V call is TRBV7-2, the J call TRBJ1-6, with D uncertain. This CDR3 region has 12 residues. From germline, CDR1 is SGHTA and CDR2 FQGNSA. V was cut by 2 bases and J by 15 bases, with 11 bases left in between. The CDR3 DNA reads as TGTGCCAGCAGCTTATCTCCAGGAGTCCTCCACTTT. Its protein product is CASSLSPGVLHF.

V usage is TRBV4-2 and J usage is TRBJ2-1, with D perhaps TRBD2 (7 bases). Trimming stripped 4 bases from V and 6 bases from J, with 13 bases between. The germline V gene has CDR1 LGHNA and CDR2 YNFKEQ. The length of the CDR3 is 14 residues. The CDR3 region is CASSLLRGGNEQFF. As DNA, the CDR3 is TGTGCCAGCAGCCTACTGAGGGGGGGCAATGAGCAGTTCTTC.

This clone was detected once. V gene TRBV10-3 combines with J gene TRBJ1-3; possibly TRBD1 for D (5 bases). Germline V gene sequence: CDR1 ENHRY, CDR2 SYGVKD. Trimming removed 2 bases at V and 4 bases at J, with 15 bases between. The CDR3 runs 16 residues. The CDR3 loop reads CAISEREGMVGNTIYF. The CDR3 DNA follows: TGTGCCATCAGTGAGCGCGAGGGGATGGTCGGAAACACCATATATTTT.

The CDR3: CASRLGPGGMKVYF. The CDR3 coding sequence is TGCGCCAGCAGACTGGGCCCCGGCGGAATGAAGGTGTACTTC. V and J are TRBV10-1 and TRBJ2-7; no reliable D call. This CDR3 comprises 14 residues. CDR1 is WNHNN and CDR2 is SYGVQD in the germline V gene (reference sequence). Trimming stripped 6 bases from V and 12 bases from J, with 24 bases between.